These 5 T cell receptor beta chains share one sample of origin, sequenced in a study of T cell repertoires in aging, cancer and after chemotherapy. A mixed TRB-A/B primer pool amplified rearranged TRB by multiplex touch-down PCR. TCRdb redid the calling of the multiplex PCR reads with MiXCR, one entry per CDR3 protein. The sample has around 15,000 distinct CDR3 sequences; 40% to 55% are singletons. The template was genomic DNA from peripheral blood, not RNA. The material sequenced was blood. These receptors all stem from a human donor in good health.

This chain links TRBV19 with TRBJ2-7; D is perhaps TRBD2 (6 bases). The V end was cut by 4 bases, the J end by 3 bases, with 16 bases between. The CDR3 loop spans 15 amino acids. CDR1 and CDR2 (germline): LNHDA, SQIVND (reference sequence). The CDR3: CASSRGIAVNYEQYF. In DNA, the CDR3 is TGTGCCAGTAGTAGGGGAATAGCGGTTAACTACGAGCAGTACTTC.

This clonotype came up a few times. CDR3: CASHLTGGLYEQYF. The CDR3 region has the DNA TGTGCCAGCCACTTGACAGGGGGCTTGTACGAGCAGTACTTC. This chain joins TRBV6-2 or TRBV6-3 and TRBJ2-7; 10 nucleotides align to TRBD1. V shed 8 bases and J 4 bases; nucleotides not matched to a gene: 8. Looked up from germline, CDR1 is MNHEY and CDR2 is SVGEGT. The CDR3 is made up of 14 amino acids.

In this sample, this clonotype turned up a few times. The chain combines TRBV19 with TRBJ1-2, with 7 bases aligning to TRBD1. The CDR3 runs to 14 residues. Trimming at V came to 5 bases and at J to 6 bases, leaving 9 bases not matched to a gene. Germline V CDR1 and CDR2: LNHDA, SQIVND (reference sequence). CDR3 sequence: CASSAPGTANGYTF. In DNA form, the CDR3 reads TGTGCCAGTAGTGCCCCCGGGACAGCGAATGGCTACACCTTC.

The V call is TRBV29-1, the J call TRBJ1-1, with D unresolved. Germline values: CDR1 SQVTM, CDR2 ANQGSEA. The CDR3 spans 13 residues. V lost 1 base to trimming and J lost 2 bases, with 8 bases between them. CDR3 residues: CSVEAGSNTEAFF. The CDR3 DNA reads as TGCAGCGTTGAAGCAGGCAGTAACACTGAAGCTTTCTTT.

The chain uses TRBV20-1 and TRBJ2-1, with a weak D call TRBD2 (8 bases). V gave up 7 bases and J gave up 10 bases, with 20 bases separating them. The germline V gene encodes CDR1 DFQATT and CDR2 SNEGSKA (reference sequence). The CDR3 spans 13 residues. The CDR3 bases are TGCAGTGTCACCGGGAGGGGGCTCGCGGAGCAGTTCTTC. This encodes CSVTGRGLAEQFF.